The clone carrying this TCR beta chain was found many times. Antigen specificity is unknown. Germline lookup yields CDR1 GTSNPN and CDR2 SVGIG (reference sequence). This CDR3 comprises 16 residues. The V gene lost 0 bases and the J gene lost 0 bases, with 11 bases spanning the gap. These data originate in a study of regulatory T cells in long-lasting Graves disease. General study results and limits: Compared with new cases, persistent Graves' patients showed reduced TCR diversity.

Construction of TCR beta libraries relied on iRepertoire HTBI primers and on Arm-PCR targeting CDR3 regions. TCRdb analysed the multiplex PCR reads with MiXCR anew, one entry per CDR3 protein. The sample consists of hundreds of thousands of distinct CDR3 sequences, less than 25% of them appearing once. The time point denotes: persistent/refractory GD, antithyroid drugs over 5 years with positive TRAb. The TCR library was made from RNA extracted from PBMCs. Sample: peripheral blood mononuclear cells (PBMCs), taken when the disease was refractory, from a patient treated with antithyroid drugs. The receptor comes from a female donor with Graves disease. This chain links TRBV30 with TRBJ1-4, with a tentative D call TRBD1 (5 bases). The CDR3 DNA reads as TGTGCCTGGAGTGTTGAAGGGGCTCCAACTAATGAAAAACTGTTTTTT. Its protein product is CAWSVEGAPTNEKLFF.